The 30 T cell receptor beta chains given below trace back to one sample, sequenced in a study of T cell responses to AZD1222 COVID-19 vaccine. Profiling relied on immunoSEQ multiplex PCR, and the TCRdb table lists in-frame clones only, not all of them. The sample consists of roughly 250,000 clones, approximately 93% of them appearing once. The source was peripheral blood, collected on day 0 of AZD1222 vaccination. These receptors were collected from an adult in good health.

This rearrangement joins TRBV20-1 to TRBJ2-1, with D hard to call. Germline lookup yields CDR1 DFQATT and CDR2 SNEGSKA (reference sequence). This CDR3 region has 10 residues. Written as DNA, the CDR3 is TGCTCCGGGCTCTACAATGAGCAGTTCTTC. This translates into CSGLYNEQFF.

This chain joins TRBV4-2 and TRBJ1-6; maybe TRBD1 (5 bases). Germline CDR1 is LGHNA and CDR2 is YNFKEQ. The V gene lost 1 base and the J gene lost 0 bases, with 16 bases spanning the gap. The CDR3 is made up of 19 amino acids. The DNA for the CDR3 is TGTGCCAGCAGCCAAGTGGGGGAAGGATTGGGCTCCTATAATTCACCCCTCCACTTT. Its protein product is CASSQVGEGLGSYNSPLHF.

The rearrangement joins TRBV28 to TRBJ2-3; 11 nucleotides align to TRBD2. Germline V gene lookup returns CDR1 MDHEN and CDR2 SYDVKM. The CDR3 spans 15 residues. The trim removed 6 bases at V and 4 bases at J, leaving 6 bases unmatched. CDR3 DNA: TGTGCCAGCAGCCTAGCGGGGGGTAGGGCAGATACGCAGTATTTT. Amino acid sequence: CASSLAGGRADTQYF. The full variable domain, in which reference TRBV28 and TRBJ2-3 provide the parts outside the CDR3, is DVKVTQSSRYLVKRTGEKVFLECVQDMDHENMFWYRQDPGLGLRLIYFSYDVKMKEKGDIPEGYSVSREKKERFSLILESASTNQTSMYLCASSLAGGRADTQYFGPGTRLTVL.

This clone was observed once. The V gene is TRBV7-7, the J gene TRBJ2-1, with 7 bases matching TRBD2. CDR1 is SSHAT and CDR2 is FNYEAQ in the germline V gene (reference sequence). J gave up 7 bases and V 5 bases, and 17 bases lay outside the gene matches. This CDR3 comprises 17 residues. In nucleotides, the CDR3 is TGTGCCAGCAGCCCCGGCAGGCTAGCGGCAGGGTTGAATGAGCAGTTCTTC. Its translation: CASSPGRLAAGLNEQFF.

The rearrangement links TRBV5-4 to TRBJ2-1, with 7 bases that match TRBD2. After removal of 3 bases from V and 4 bases from J, the junction contained 13 bases not matched to a gene. Germline V gives CDR1 SGHNT, CDR2 YYREEE (reference sequence). The CDR3 is made up of 17 amino acids. CDR3 residues: CASSSFLSRAGYNEQFF. CDR3 nucleotides: TGTGCCAGCAGCTCGTTCCTCTCACGAGCGGGGTACAATGAGCAGTTCTTC.

The rearrangement uses TRBV27 and TRBJ1-2; TRBD1 is a possible D gene (5 bases). The CDR3 loop spans 15 amino acids. V lost 8 bases to trimming and J lost 2 bases, with 18 bases between them. Germline CDR1 reads MNHEY; CDR2 reads SMNVEV (reference sequence). The CDR3 reads CASPPPRQRNYGYTF. The CDR3 DNA is TGTGCCAGCCCACCTCCCAGACAGAGGAACTATGGCTACACCTTC.

V is TRBV27 and J is TRBJ2-7; D is unresolved. Germline-derived CDR1 and CDR2 are MNHEY and SMNVEV (reference sequence). The ends were cut back, 3 bases at V and 6 bases at J, with 6 bases in the middle. The CDR3 contains 11 residues. CDR3 amino acids: CASSFYGEQYF. The CDR3 DNA sequence: TGTGCCAGCAGTTTCTACGGCGAGCAGTACTTC.

This chain connects TRBV6-2 or TRBV6-3 to TRBJ1-1; D is unresolved. Germline V gives CDR1 MNHEY, CDR2 SVGEGT. With 6 bases removed from V and 2 bases from J, the gap between germline ends came to 13 bases. The CDR3 is 14 residues long. The CDR3 sequence: CASSAGSPNTEAFF. CDR3 nucleotides: TGTGCCAGCAGCGCCGGGAGCCCCAACACTGAAGCTTTCTTT.

V and J are TRBV10-3 and TRBJ2-3, with 9 bases that match TRBD1. The CDR3 is 16 residues long. The germline V gene encodes CDR1 ENHRY and CDR2 SYGVKD. V was pared by 3 bases and J by 1 base, with 5 bases of the junction left unmatched. The CDR3 DNA is TGTGCCATCAGTGATCGACAGGGGGGAGGCACAGATACGCAGTATTTT. As protein: CAISDRQGGGTDTQYF.

This chain connects TRBV5-1 to TRBJ1-1, with 7 bases matching TRBD1. CDR1 and CDR2 from the germline V gene are SGHRS and YFSETQ. Trimming took 0 bases from V and 3 from J; bases not matched to a gene: 8. There are 16 residues in the CDR3. CDR3 loop: CASSLGAGGEHTEAFF. CDR3 nucleotides: TGCGCCAGCAGCTTGGGGGCAGGGGGAGAGCACACTGAAGCTTTCTTT.

The chain combines TRBV27 with TRBJ2-3, with 10 bases that match TRBD2. Looked up from germline, CDR1 is MNHEY and CDR2 is SMNVEV (reference sequence). Trimming took 6 bases from V and 3 from J; bases not matched to a gene: 9. The CDR3 contains 16 residues. In DNA form, the CDR3 reads TGTGCCAGCAGGCTAGCGGGGGCCTATCCAACAGATACGCAGTATTTT. Translating gives CASRLAGAYPTDTQYF.

This chain uses TRBV28 with TRBJ2-7; possibly TRBD1 or TRBD2 for D (7 bases each). Trimming pared 5 bases from V and 2 bases from J, leaving 16 bases between. Germline CDR1 is MDHEN and CDR2 is SYDVKM. The CDR3 runs 15 residues. CDR3 region: CASSGSGGDAYEQYF. The CDR3 DNA sequence: TGTGCCAGCAGTGGCTCAGGGGGGGACGCCTACGAGCAGTACTTC.

The chain couples TRBV3-1 (or the pseudogene TRBV3-2) to TRBJ1-1; D is possibly TRBD1 (5 bases). Per germline, CDR1 LGHDT and CDR2 YNNKEL (reference sequence). The V end lost 6 bases, the J end lost 1 base, and 12 bases lay between the germline ends. This CDR3 contains 14 residues. CDR3 in amino acids: CASSAGTANTEAFF. The CDR3 DNA reads as TGTGCCAGCAGTGCTGGGACGGCGAACACTGAAGCTTTCTTT.

This clone was counted a few times. The rearrangement joins TRBV28 to TRBJ1-4, with D perhaps TRBD1 (5 bases). The length of the CDR3 is 13 residues. The ends were cut back, 4 bases at V and 8 bases at J, with 11 bases in the middle. Germline loops: CDR1 MDHEN, CDR2 SYDVKM. The CDR3 DNA is TGTGCCAGCAGTTCAGGGCCATGGGAAAAACTGTTTTTT. This translates into CASSSGPWEKLFF.

This chain links TRBV5-6 with TRBJ2-2; 16 nucleotides line up with TRBD2. V gave up 1 base and J gave up 2 bases; unmatched junction bases: 5. Germline V gives CDR1 SGHDT, CDR2 YYEEEE. This CDR3 has 19 amino acids. The CDR3 coding sequence is TGTGCCAGCAGCTTGCTGGGACTAGCGGGGGGGCCAAACACCGGGGAGCTGTTTTTT. Protein sequence: CASSLLGLAGGPNTGELFF.

The CDR3 DNA reads TGTGCCAGTTCCCCGGGGACGAACACCGGGGAGCTGTTTTTT. Protein: CASSPGTNTGELFF. The gene calls are TRBV19 and TRBJ2-2; possibly TRBD2 for D (5 bases). Trimming pared 8 bases from V and 0 bases from J, leaving 10 bases between. Per germline, CDR1 LNHDA and CDR2 SQIVND (reference sequence). The CDR3 totals 14 residues. The variable domain in full, completed from reference TRBV19 and TRBJ2-2, reads DGGITQSPKYLFRKEGQNVTLSCEQNLNHDAMYWYRQDPGQGLRLIYYSQIVNDFQKGDIAEGYSVSREKKESFPLTVTSAQKNPTAFYLCASSPGTNTGELFFGEGSRLTVL.

The chain joins TRBV2 to TRBJ1-1, with D tentatively TRBD1 (6 bases). Per the germline V gene, CDR1 is SNHLY and CDR2 is FYNNEI. The CDR3 covers 12 residues. Trimming left V 11 bases short and J 5 bases short, with 15 bases between. The CDR3 bases are TGTGCCGGCACAGGGTCGGGGACTGAAGCTTTCTTT. Translation: CAGTGSGTEAFF.

V usage is TRBV29-1 and J usage is TRBJ1-4; D is possibly TRBD1 (6 bases). There are 14 residues in the CDR3. Trimming cost V 5 bases and J 4 bases, with 14 bases left between them. CDR1 SQVTM and CDR2 ANQGSEA come from the germline V gene. The CDR3 loop is CSVRGGLGNEKLFF. In DNA, the CDR3 is TGCAGCGTTAGGGGGGGCTTGGGTAATGAAAAACTGTTTTTT.

V and J are TRBV27 and TRBJ2-7; D tentatively reads TRBD1 or TRBD2 (5 bases each). Germline CDR1 is MNHEY and CDR2 is SMNVEV (reference sequence). This CDR3 spans 15 amino acids. V shed 5 bases and J shed 2 bases, with 16 bases lying between them. In DNA form, the CDR3 reads TGTGCCAGCAGTCAGGGACCCCTAGGAGCCTACGAGCAGTACTTC. Translated: CASSQGPLGAYEQYF.

The chain employs TRBV4-1 and TRBJ1-1; D unclear. The germline V gene has CDR1 MGHRA and CDR2 YSYEKL. V dropped 4 bases and J dropped 7 bases, with 16 bases sitting between them. The CDR3 length is 14 residues. The CDR3 DNA reads TGCGCCAGCAGCCGAACGGGATTGGGGTATGAAGCTTTCTTT. This encodes CASSRTGLGYEAFF.

The chain employs TRBV5-6 and TRBJ2-5, with 12 bases that match TRBD2. This CDR3 contains 13 residues. J lost 7 bases, V lost 3 bases, and 1 base had no gene match. Germline V lookup: CDR1 SGHDT, CDR2 YYEEEE. This CDR3 is CASSSGLAGTQYF. The CDR3 nucleotides read TGTGCCAGCAGCTCGGGACTAGCGGGGACCCAGTACTTC.

This chain joins TRBV7-2 and TRBJ2-2, with 7 bases identical to TRBD2. This CDR3 is 16 amino acids long. Germline-derived CDR1 and CDR2 are SGHTA and FQGNSA. V lost 5 bases and J lost 5; bases outside the gene matches: 11. The CDR3 protein is CASSAAGTTETGELFF. DNA for the CDR3: TGTGCCAGCAGCGCCGCCGGGACTACAGAAACCGGGGAGCTGTTTTTT.

The rearrangement uses TRBV18 and TRBJ1-2; D ambiguous. From germline, CDR1 is KGHSH and CDR2 LQKENI. The CDR3 spans 14 residues. The V and J ends lost 3 bases and 8 bases respectively, with 16 bases between them. The CDR3: CASSPEGNYRGYTF. The CDR3 nucleotides read TGTGCCAGCTCACCCGAGGGAAACTATCGCGGCTACACCTTC.

This clone is a singleton in its sample. The chain carries TRBV2 and TRBJ1-5; D ambiguous. The V end lost 7 bases, the J end lost 11 bases, and 18 bases lay between the germline ends. Germline V CDR1 and CDR2: SNHLY, FYNNEI. This CDR3 has 13 amino acids. The CDR3 loop is CASMKGRRAAQHF. CDR3 sequence (DNA): TGTGCCAGCATGAAAGGTCGGCGGGCGGCCCAGCATTTT.

The chain combines TRBV18 with TRBJ1-2; 8 nucleotides align to TRBD1. This CDR3 contains 15 residues. J was trimmed by 3 bases and V by 5 bases; bases with no gene match: 8. Germline V gene lookup returns CDR1 KGHSH and CDR2 LQKENI. CDR3 nucleotide sequence: TGTGCCAGCTCAACAGCTCTGACAGGGGACTATGGCTACACCTTC. Translating it yields CASSTALTGDYGYTF.

This clone has a single count. The rearrangement links TRBV9 to TRBJ2-3; no definite D call. CDR3 length: 14 amino acids. The germline CDR1 and CDR2 sequences are SGDLS and YYNGEE. Trimming took 4 bases from V and 6 from J, leaving 15 bases between them. The CDR3 bases are TGTGCCAGCAGCCCCTTGACTTCTGGCGATACGCAGTATTTT. Translation gives CASSPLTSGDTQYF. Using reference TRBV9 and TRBJ2-3 for the parts outside the CDR3, the full variable domain is DSGVTQTPKHLITATGQRVTLRCSPRSGDLSVYWYQQSLDQGLQFLIQYYNGEERAKGNILERFSAQQFPDLHSELNLSSLELGDSALYFCASSPLTSGDTQYFGPGTRLTVL.

The J gene is TRBJ1-5, the V gene TRBV7-9; D remains unclear. CDR3 size: 12 residues. The germline V and J ends were trimmed by 5 bases and 4 bases, with 6 bases remaining between them. Germline CDR1 is SEHNR and CDR2 is FQNEAQ (reference sequence). The CDR3 coding sequence is TGTGCCAGCAGCACTAAAAATCAGCCCCAGCATTTT. Protein product: CASSTKNQPQHF.

The chain employs TRBV9 and TRBJ1-2; TRBD1 aligns across 7 bases. The germline gives CDR1 SGDLS, CDR2 YYNGEE. The CDR3 consists of 13 residues. V lost 4 bases, J lost 4 bases, and 4 bases stayed unmatched. CDR3 sequence reads: CASSNRGTYGYTF. For the CDR3, the DNA is TGTGCCAGCAGCAACAGGGGAACCTATGGCTACACCTTC.

The gene calls are TRBV29-1 and TRBJ1-4; D gene unclear. This CDR3 contains 13 residues. Trimming left V 1 base short and J 10 bases short, with 13 bases between. Germline loops: CDR1 SQVTM, CDR2 ANQGSEA. The CDR3 spells CSVEAGEGGKLFF. In nucleotides, the CDR3 is TGCAGCGTTGAAGCCGGAGAGGGTGGAAAACTGTTTTTT.

The V gene is TRBV9, the J gene TRBJ2-7; no clear D. V was pared by 0 bases and J by 1 base, with 11 bases between. Germline CDR1 is SGDLS and CDR2 is YYNGEE. The CDR3 is 15 residues long. As DNA, the CDR3 is TGTGCCAGCAGCGTAGAGAGGTTAGCATCCTACGAGCAGTACTTC. Protein: CASSVERLASYEQYF.